This record covers a single T cell receptor beta chain. Its target is not known. Using immunoSEQ multiplex PCR, the repertoire was profiled, and TCRdb retains in-frame clones only, with some absent. The table shows 55,000 to 70,000 clones, with roughly 90% occurring only once. The CDR3 consists of 15 residues. Losses at the gene ends were 5 bases for V and 6 bases for J; bases not matched to a gene: 7. In germline, CDR1 is SGHTA, CDR2 FQGTGA. The record originates from a study of OX40 agonist ivuxolimab in advanced cancers. Overall study findings and caveats: Determination of antigen specificity was not performed for the expanded peripheral T cells.

The clonotype originates from an adult with an advanced solid tumor such as melanoma, head and neck, liver or kidney cancer. The starting material was CD4+ or CD8+ T cells sorted from blood, obtained in a trial of the OX40 agonist ivuxolimab. The V and J genes are TRBV7-3 and TRBJ2-2; TRBD2 agrees at 9 bases. CDR3 DNA: TGTGCCAGCAGCATCTCGACTAGCGGAGCCGGGGAGCTGTTTTTT. Translating gives CASSISTSGAGELFF.